Listed below are T cell receptor beta chains from one sample, sequenced in a study of T cell responses to AZD1222 COVID-19 vaccine. Libraries were prepared by immunoSEQ multiplex PCR; TCRdb keeps only in-frame clonotypes and omits some of them. The profile shows over 150,000 clones, about nine tenths of them singletons. This material consisted of peripheral blood, taken on day 0 of AZD1222 vaccination. These receptors all come from an adult in good health. Each CDR3 is given with its conserved first and last residue. D genes are given only for firm matches. For some rows the clone size is stated as once, few or many, or as a class when expanded; others skip it.

D gene	clone size	V gene	J gene	CDR3 DNA	CDR3 protein
.	.	TRBV11-2	TRBJ1-3	TGTGCCAGCAGCCTTCAGGGCCTCTCTGGAAACACCATATATTTT	CASSLQGLSGNTIYF
.	.	TRBV6-5	TRBJ2-5	TGTGCCAGCAGTCAGCCCGGGGTACCACAAGAGACCCAGTACTTC	CASSQPGVPQETQYF
TRBD1	.	TRBV28	TRBJ1-1	TGTGCCAGCAGTTTAAGCGGCAGGGGGCGTCGGAACACTGAAGCTTTCTTT	CASSLSGRGRRNTEAFF
TRBD1	.	TRBV7-9	TRBJ1-1	TGTGCCAGCAGCCCGACGGGACAGCAAAACACTGAAGCTTTCTTT	CASSPTGQQNTEAFF
.	.	TRBV25-1	TRBJ1-6	TGTGCCAGCAGTGAATCCCGGGGAGTTAATTCACCCCTCCACTTT	CASSESRGVNSPLHF
.	.	TRBV6-5	TRBJ1-1	TGTGCCAGCAGTTCCCCGCGGTCAGGGGACACTGAAGCTTTCTTT	CASSSPRSGDTEAFF
.	.	TRBV28	TRBJ2-1	TGTGCCAGCAGCCGCAGCCGGGACTTCACCTACAATGAGCAGTTCTTC	CASSRSRDFTYNEQFF
TRBD1	.	TRBV6-5	TRBJ2-5	TGTGCCACCGGGACAGGGGCCCAAGAGACCCAGTACTTC	CATGTGAQETQYF
.	once	TRBV4-2	TRBJ1-5	TGTGCCAGCAGCCCCAATACTTTGCGCAATCAGCCCCAGCATTTT	CASSPNTLRNQPQHF
TRBD1	.	TRBV6-2/TRBV6-3	TRBJ1-1	TGTGCCAGCAGTTACTTACCGGGACAGGGCCCCGGAGGTGAAGCTTTCTTT	CASSYLPGQGPGGEAFF
.	.	TRBV3-1/TRBV3-2	TRBJ1-5	TGTGCCAGCAGTGCCCGGGACAGCAATCAGCCCCAGCATTTT	CASSARDSNQPQHF
TRBD1	.	TRBV29-1	TRBJ2-7	TGCAGCGTCGGGACAGGGGTAGACGAGCAGTACTTC	CSVGTGVDEQYF
TRBD2	.	TRBV7-2	TRBJ2-7	TGTGCCAGCAGCTTAGTGAGCCTAGCGGGGGGGTCCTACGAGCAGTACTTC	CASSLVSLAGGSYEQYF
TRBD1	.	TRBV5-6	TRBJ2-5	TGTGCCAGCAGCTTCCCCGGGACAGGGGGTTTTAGTGAGACCCAGTACTTC	CASSFPGTGGFSETQYF
TRBD1	.	TRBV7-2	TRBJ1-4	TGTGCCAGCAGCTCAAGGGACAGGGGGCGCGGTAATGAAAAACTGTTTTTT	CASSSRDRGRGNEKLFF
TRBD2	.	TRBV7-9	TRBJ2-1	TGTGCCAGCAGCCCTAGGGGGGTGGGGACTAGCGGTTACAATGAGCAGTTCTTC	CASSPRGVGTSGYNEQFF
TRBD1	.	TRBV2	TRBJ2-5	TGTGCCAGCAGTCGGACAGGGGGGGTCGGAGAGACCCAGTACTTC	CASSRTGGVGETQYF
TRBD1	.	TRBV11-2	TRBJ1-6	TGTGCCAGCAGCTTAGTCCCACAGGGGGGGGTGAGGAATTCACCCCTCCACTTT	CASSLVPQGGVRNSPLHF
.	.	TRBV29-1	TRBJ1-1	TGCAGCGTTGGGCCGGTCGGGTGGATGAACACTGAAGCTTTCTTT	CSVGPVGWMNTEAFF
.	many	TRBV4-2	TRBJ2-5	TGTGCCAGCAGCCAAGAGAGGGGGGGCCTTGAGACCCAGTACTTC	CASSQERGGLETQYF
TRBD2	.	TRBV6-5	TRBJ2-1	TGTGCCAGCAGTTCCCCTGCGGGGGGTGTCGATGAGCAGTTCTTC	CASSSPAGGVDEQFF
.	.	TRBV5-1	TRBJ2-4	TGCGCCAGCAGCTTCGGACCCAGAGCCAAAAACATTCAGTACTTC	CASSFGPRAKNIQYF
TRBD1	once	TRBV7-9	TRBJ2-1	TGTGCCAGCAGCGACAGGGGGCCCCTGGAGCAGTTCTTC	CASSDRGPLEQFF
TRBD1	.	TRBV9	TRBJ1-6	TGTGCCAGCAGCGTAGGGGGACAGGGGGGCTATTCACCCCTCCACTTT	CASSVGGQGGYSPLHF
.	.	TRBV30	TRBJ1-3	TGTGCCTGGAGCAGGATCTCTGGAAACACCATATATTTT	CAWSRISGNTIYF
.	.	TRBV9	TRBJ2-1	TGTGCCAGCAGCGCTAGACAGAATGAGCAGTTCTTC	CASSARQNEQFF
TRBD2	.	TRBV5-1	TRBJ2-1	TGCGCCAGCAGCTTGCCCACGCGACTAGCGGGCCTAAATGAGCAGTTCTTC	CASSLPTRLAGLNEQFF
.	.	TRBV28	TRBJ1-2	TGTGCCAGCAGTTTGGCGGGGGCGCGAGGCTATGGCTACACCTTC	CASSLAGARGYGYTF
TRBD1	.	TRBV9	TRBJ1-1	TGTGCCAGCAGCGCGGACAGGGACACTGAAGCTTTCTTT	CASSADRDTEAFF
.	once	TRBV4-1	TRBJ1-1	TGCGCCAGCAGCCAAGTGTCGAGAGGGGGTACCACTGAAGCTTTCTTT	CASSQVSRGGTTEAFF
.	.	TRBV6-5	TRBJ2-7	TGTGCGGACAGACCAGGACCTTACGAGCAGTACTTC	CADRPGPYEQYF
.	.	TRBV6-5	TRBJ1-1	TGTGCCAGCCACCGGCTTAAGAACACTGAAGCTTTCTTT	CASHRLKNTEAFF
.	.	TRBV5-1	TRBJ1-1	TGCGCCAGCAGCTTAGAAAGGGGGGGAATTGAAGCTTTCTTT	CASSLERGGIEAFF
.	.	TRBV19	TRBJ2-7	TGTGCCAGTAGTATTGGCAGGGGCGACGAGCAGTACTTC	CASSIGRGDEQYF
.	.	TRBV11-2	TRBJ2-1	TGTGCCAGCAGCTTAGCGGGGTCAAATGAGCAGTTCTTC	CASSLAGSNEQFF
.	.	TRBV2	TRBJ1-5	TGTGCCAGCGGGAGGGTCCCCGGGCAGCCCCAGCATTTT	CASGRVPGQPQHF
TRBD2	.	TRBV7-2	TRBJ2-7	TGTGCCAGCAGCCCCCGAGCGGGGTTCTCCTACGAGCAGTACTTC	CASSPRAGFSYEQYF
.	.	TRBV5-5	TRBJ1-1	TGTGCCAGCAGCTCAAGATTGAACACTGAAGCTTTCTTT	CASSSRLNTEAFF
TRBD2	.	TRBV7-9	TRBJ2-5	TGTGCCAGCAGCTTAGGGAGCGGGGGAGGCCAAGAGACCCAGTACTTC	CASSLGSGGGQETQYF
.	few	TRBV7-9	TRBJ2-7	TGTGCCAGCAGCGCCACAGGGAGCTTAGGCGAGCAGTACTTC	CASSATGSLGEQYF
TRBD1	.	TRBV6-6	TRBJ1-3	TGTGCCAGCAGTACAGGGGTCCTCTCTGGAAACACCATATATTTT	CASSTGVLSGNTIYF
TRBD2	.	TRBV13	TRBJ2-3	TGTGCCAGCAGCTTCGATGGGCTAGCGGGGGGCGGAGATACGCAGTATTTT	CASSFDGLAGGGDTQYF
.	.	TRBV19	TRBJ1-5	TGTGCCAGTAGTATAGAGGGTCGGGGTCAGCCCCAGCATTTT	CASSIEGRGQPQHF
.	.	TRBV19	TRBJ2-3	TGTGCCAGTAGTATAGGTGATACGCAGTATTTT	CASSIGDTQYF
TRBD2	.	TRBV7-2	TRBJ2-1	TGTGCCAGCAGCTCATACAGGACTAGCGGAAATGAGCAGTTCTTC	CASSSYRTSGNEQFF
.	.	TRBV28	TRBJ1-4	TGTGCCAGCAGTTTTCCCCGGCAGGGATTTGGAAAACTGTTTTTT	CASSFPRQGFGKLFF
TRBD1	.	TRBV6-1	TRBJ2-1	TGTGCCAGCAGTGAAGCGCTTGGGACAGGGGGGAATGAGCAGTTCTTC	CASSEALGTGGNEQFF
.	once	TRBV24-1	TRBJ1-1	TGTGCCACCAGTGAGGGAACAGGGAGAGTGACTGAAGCTTTCTTT	CATSEGTGRVTEAFF